One and the same sample provided the 19 T cell receptor beta chains below, sequenced in a study of cytomegalovirus exposure and HLA in healthy donors. With 60 Vbeta and 13 Jbeta primers, the PCR was carried out. Clones were sequenced by immunoSEQ multiplex PCR, and TCRdb holds only the in-frame ones, with some missing. Of fewer than 250,000 clones listed, 65% to 85% are singletons. What was sequenced was PBMCs. The receptor source for this set is a young man in good health and CMV-seronegative.

The J gene is TRBJ2-3, the V gene TRBV7-9, with D unclear. The CDR3 contains 13 residues. Looked up from germline, CDR1 is SEHNR and CDR2 is FQNEAQ (reference sequence). V shed 5 bases and J shed 2 bases, with 8 bases lying between them. CDR3 sequence: CASSDLITDTQYF. The DNA of the CDR3 is TGTGCCAGCAGCGATCTAATCACAGATACGCAGTATTTT.

This chain uses TRBV13 with TRBJ1-2; D perhaps matches TRBD1 (5 bases). The germline gives CDR1 PRHDT, CDR2 FYEKMQ (reference sequence). V gave up 5 bases and J gave up 7 bases, with 20 bases separating them. The CDR3 has 15 residues. The CDR3: CASSPGGAETFGYTF. The CDR3 bases are TGTGCCAGCAGCCCAGGCGGGGCAGAGACTTTTGGCTACACCTTC.

The V call is TRBV18, the J call TRBJ1-3; D gene unclear. Germline V gives CDR1 KGHSH, CDR2 LQKENI. V lost 2 bases to trimming and J lost 0 bases, with 5 bases between them. The CDR3 length is 14 residues. The chain's CDR3 is CASSPESSGNTIYF. For the CDR3, the DNA is TGTGCCAGCTCACCAGAGAGCTCTGGAAACACCATATATTTT. The complete variable domain, with remaining parts taken from reference TRBV18 and TRBJ1-3, reads NAGVMQNPRHLVRRRGQEARLRCSPMKGHSHVYWYRQLPEEGLKFMVYLQKENIIDESGMPKERFSAEFPKEGPSILRIQQVVRGDSAAYFCASSPESSGNTIYFGEGSWLTVV.

The chain uses TRBV30 and TRBJ1-6; 10 nucleotides align to TRBD1. V lost 4 bases, J lost 2 bases, and 5 bases stayed unmatched. CDR3 length equals 16 residues. Germline loops: CDR1 GTSNPN, CDR2 SVGIG (reference sequence). For the CDR3, the DNA is TGTGCCTGGATCGCCGGACAGGGGGCCTATAATTCACCCCTCCACTTT. It is translated as CAWIAGQGAYNSPLHF.

The chain joins TRBV7-9 to TRBJ1-2; D unresolved. V lost 1 base and J 7 bases, leaving 16 bases between the germline ends. The CDR3 sequence is 15 residues long. In germline, CDR1 is SEHNR, CDR2 FQNEAQ (reference sequence). CDR3 sequence reads: CASSLGGGPSFGYTF. DNA of the CDR3: TGTGCCAGCAGCTTAGGTGGAGGACCTTCGTTTGGCTACACCTTC.

V gene TRBV12-5 combines with J gene TRBJ1-6; 10 bases agree with TRBD1. The V segment lost 1 base and the J segment 3 bases; nucleotides outside the gene matches: 6. CDR3 length: 18 residues. CDR1 LGHNT and CDR2 FRNRAP come from the germline V gene. As DNA, the CDR3 is TGTGCTAGTGGTTTGGCCCGGACAGGGGGATTCTATAATTCACCCCTCCACTTT. This sequence encodes CASGLARTGGFYNSPLHF.

The rearrangement uses TRBV19 and TRBJ1-1, with a tentative D call TRBD1 (5 bases). The CDR3 is 14 residues long. The V and J ends lost 1 base and 1 base respectively, with 7 bases between them. Germline CDR1 reads LNHDA; CDR2 reads SQIVND (reference sequence). The CDR3 DNA sequence: TGTGCCAGTAGTATAGGCGGGGGGAACACTGAAGCTTTCTTT. This sequence encodes CASSIGGGNTEAFF.

The chain joins TRBV27 to TRBJ2-7; TRBD1 is a possible D gene (5 bases). V was trimmed by 3 bases and J by 3 bases, leaving 12 bases between them. Per germline, CDR1 MNHEY and CDR2 SMNVEV (reference sequence). The CDR3 has 14 amino acids. CDR3 amino acids: CASSLSGNNYEQYF. The CDR3 region has the DNA TGTGCCAGCAGTTTGTCAGGGAATAACTACGAGCAGTACTTC.

This clone is a singleton in its sample. The chain has TRBV28 and TRBJ1-2; weak D call: TRBD1 (5 bases). Germline V gene data show CDR1 as MDHEN and CDR2 as SYDVKM. V lost 7 bases, J lost 4 bases, and 19 bases lay in between. The CDR3 spans 15 residues. CDR3 nucleotides: TGTGCCAGCACCCCGGGGGGGGGATTGGGCTATGGCTACACCTTC. The encoded protein is CASTPGGGLGYGYTF.

The chain recombines TRBV30 with TRBJ2-2, with 9 bases fitting TRBD2. The CDR3 totals 16 residues. J was trimmed by 5 bases and V by 0 bases; bases with no gene match: 7. Per germline, CDR1 GTSNPN and CDR2 SVGIG (reference sequence). This CDR3 is CAWSVHGTSLTGELFF. The CDR3 nucleotides read TGTGCCTGGAGTGTACATGGGACTAGCTTGACCGGGGAGCTGTTTTTT. Full variable domain (remainder filled in from reference TRBV30 and TRBJ2-2): SQTIHQWPATLVQPVGSPLSLECTVEGTSNPNLYWYRQAAGRGLQLLFYSVGIGQISSEVPQNLSASRPQDRQFILSSKKLLLSDSGFYLCAWSVHGTSLTGELFFGEGSRLTVL.

The gene calls are TRBV7-9 and TRBJ1-2; 12 nucleotides match TRBD1. J lost 7 bases, V lost 3 bases, and 12 bases had no gene match. The germline V gene encodes CDR1 SEHNR and CDR2 FQNEAQ (reference sequence). This CDR3 region has 17 residues. As DNA, the CDR3 is TGTGCCAGCAGCTTTAGCTTTAAGGGACAGGGGGCTCTTGGCTACACCTTC. It codes for CASSFSFKGQGALGYTF. Variable domain in full (rest from reference TRBV7-9 and TRBJ1-2): DTGVSQNPRHKITKRGQNVTFRCDPISEHNRLYWYRQTLGQGPEFLTYFQNEAQLEKSRLLSDRFSAERPKGSFSTLEIQRTEQGDSAMYLCASSFSFKGQGALGYTFGSGTRLTVV.

CDR3 sequence reads: CASSPWTGTYGYTF. DNA for the CDR3: TGTGCCAGCAGTCCGTGGACAGGGACCTATGGCTACACCTTC. The chain combines TRBV27 with TRBJ1-2, with 8 nucleotides matching TRBD1. The CDR3 has 14 amino acids. CDR1 MNHEY and CDR2 SMNVEV come from the germline V gene (reference sequence). The ends lost 5 bases at V and 4 bases at J; junction bases unmatched: 6.

The CDR3 DNA follows: TGTGCCAGCAGCCAATTTGGACAGATAAACACTGAAGCTTTCTTT. Translating it yields CASSQFGQINTEAFF. V gene TRBV14 combines with J gene TRBJ1-1; D possibly corresponds to TRBD1 (6 bases). Trimming pared 2 bases from V and 2 bases from J, leaving 12 bases between. CDR1 and CDR2 from the germline V gene are SGHDN and FVKESK. This CDR3 is built from 15 residues.

The chain combines TRBV18 with TRBJ2-5; TRBD2 aligns across 9 bases. Germline-derived CDR1 and CDR2 are KGHSH and LQKENI. The V and J ends lost 0 bases and 3 bases, in that order; junction bases with no gene match: 2. The CDR3 length is 15 residues. CDR3 residues: CASSPPTSGKETQYF. The DNA for the CDR3 is TGTGCCAGCTCACCACCGACTAGCGGCAAAGAGACCCAGTACTTC.

For this clone: Other DNA sequences in this sample translate to the same CDR3. The chain carries TRBV15 and TRBJ2-7; TRBD1 matches 9 bases. This CDR3 contains 12 residues. V was clipped by 3 bases and J by 7 bases; unmatched bases: 1. Germline CDR1 is LNHNV and CDR2 is YYDKDF (reference sequence). The CDR3 DNA reads as TGTGCCACCAGCAGGGACAGGGGAGAGCAGTACTTC. Translated, it gives CATSRDRGEQYF.

The chain is built from TRBV2 and TRBJ2-2; the D is unclear. The CDR3 sequence is 14 residues long. The germline V gene has CDR1 SNHLY and CDR2 FYNNEI. With 4 bases removed from V and 0 bases from J, the gap between germline ends came to 6 bases. DNA for the CDR3: TGTGCCAGCAGTGGAGTCGCGAACACCGGGGAGCTGTTTTTT. Translation gives CASSGVANTGELFF.

The CDR3 reads CASSYPADSYEQYF. The CDR3 region has the DNA TGTGCCAGCAGTTATCCAGCGGACTCCTACGAGCAGTACTTC. The rearrangement uses TRBV28 and TRBJ2-7, with D maybe TRBD2 (5 bases). V was trimmed by 4 bases and J by 0 bases, leaving 10 bases between them. This CDR3 is built from 14 residues. Germline V lookup: CDR1 MDHEN, CDR2 SYDVKM.

The chain couples TRBV5-6 to TRBJ1-1, with D possibly matching TRBD1 (5 bases). The ends were cut back, 3 bases at V and 7 bases at J, with 10 bases in the middle. Germline V gene lookup returns CDR1 SGHDT and CDR2 YYEEEE. This CDR3 region has 12 residues. CDR3 sequence: CASSWVGDEAFF. The CDR3 bases are TGTGCCAGCAGCTGGGTAGGGGATGAAGCTTTCTTT.

The chain has TRBV6-5 and TRBJ2-7; TRBD2 agrees at 10 bases. This CDR3 has 14 residues. The germline CDR1 and CDR2 sequences are MNHEY and SVGAGI. V was clipped by 7 bases and J by 5 bases; unmatched bases: 8. The CDR3 reads CASTKSGRADEQYF. The CDR3 coding sequence is TGTGCCAGCACAAAAAGCGGGAGGGCCGACGAGCAGTACTTC.